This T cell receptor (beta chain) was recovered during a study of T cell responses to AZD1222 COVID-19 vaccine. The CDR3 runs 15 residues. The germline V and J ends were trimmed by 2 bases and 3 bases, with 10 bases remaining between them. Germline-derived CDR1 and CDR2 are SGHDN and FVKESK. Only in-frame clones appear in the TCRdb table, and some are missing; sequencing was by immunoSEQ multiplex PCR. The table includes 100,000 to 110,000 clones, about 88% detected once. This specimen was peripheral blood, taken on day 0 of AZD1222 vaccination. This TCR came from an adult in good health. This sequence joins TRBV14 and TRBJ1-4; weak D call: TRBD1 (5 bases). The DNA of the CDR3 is TGTGCCAGCAGCCAACAGGGTCTGGCTAATGAAAAACTGTTTTTT. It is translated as CASSQQGLANEKLFF.